This T cell receptor (beta chain) came from a study of radiotherapy plus CTLA-4 blockade in lung cancer. Turning to the study itself: Objective responses were documented in around a sixth of patients, with disease control in about 29%.

Study conclusions and caveats: Among blood TCR repertoires after radiotherapy plus ipilimumab, tumor-derived clones expanded.

Focal radiation was given together with CTLA-4 blockade (ipilimumab) to patients with chemo-refractory metastatic non-small-cell lung cancer. As concerns this clone: Its antigen is not known.

Profiled with immunoSEQ multiplex PCR; TCRdb holds only in-frame clones, not every one. The sample includes around 72,000 clones, around 82% of them seen just once. The material sequenced was peripheral blood, taken from a patient treated with radiotherapy plus ipilimumab. The sequence derives from a human donor with non-small cell lung cancer who had a complete response to radiotherapy plus ipilimumab.

DNA of the CDR3: TGTGCCAGCAGCCGGGGCCTGGGGGAGCAGTACGTC. Translating it yields CASSRGLGEQYV. This chain connects TRBV5-6 to TRBJ2-7; TRBD1 or TRBD2 may be the D gene (5 bases each). Trimming took off 4 bases at V and 7 bases at J, with 12 bases between the two ends. This CDR3 has 12 amino acids. CDR1 SGHDT and CDR2 YYEEEE come from the germline V gene.